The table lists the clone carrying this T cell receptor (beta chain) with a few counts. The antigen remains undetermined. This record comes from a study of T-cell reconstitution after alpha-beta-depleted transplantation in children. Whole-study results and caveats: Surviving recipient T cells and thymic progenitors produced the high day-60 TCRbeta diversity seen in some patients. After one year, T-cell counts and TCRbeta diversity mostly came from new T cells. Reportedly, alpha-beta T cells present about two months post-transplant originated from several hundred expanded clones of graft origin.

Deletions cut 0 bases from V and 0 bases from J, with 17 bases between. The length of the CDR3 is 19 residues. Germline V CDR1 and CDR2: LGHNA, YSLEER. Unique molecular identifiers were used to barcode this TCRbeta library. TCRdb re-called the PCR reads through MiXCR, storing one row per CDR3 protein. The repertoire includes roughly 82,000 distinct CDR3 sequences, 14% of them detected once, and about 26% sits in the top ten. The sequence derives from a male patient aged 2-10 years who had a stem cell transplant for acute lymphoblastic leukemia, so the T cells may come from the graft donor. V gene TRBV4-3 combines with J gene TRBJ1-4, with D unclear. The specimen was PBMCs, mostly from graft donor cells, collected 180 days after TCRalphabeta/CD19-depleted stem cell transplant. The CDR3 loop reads CASSQDPGPKSATNEKLFF. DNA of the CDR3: TGCGCCAGCAGCCAAGATCCCGGGCCCAAAAGTGCAACTAATGAAAAACTGTTTTTT.